These 20 T cell receptor beta chains originate from one sample sequenced in a study of patients and donors after allogeneic stem cell transplantation. Each CDR3 protein gets one entry after TCRdb re-called the RT-PCR reads with MiXCR. This sample has 70,000 to 100,000 distinct CDR3 sequences, with roughly 5.2% found just once. Sequencing was carried out using blood, either unsorted or a sorted T cell fraction (not recorded which). These receptors came from a human donor who was either an allogeneic HSCT recipient or a stem cell or donor lymphocyte infusion donor (not recorded which). It is not recorded whose cells these are; they may come from a transplant donor.

This clonotype has a count of ten or more. The chain recombines TRBV3-1 with TRBJ2-6; D is perhaps TRBD1 or TRBD2 (5 bases each). CDR1 is LGHDT and CDR2 is YNNKEL in the germline V gene (reference sequence). Trimming left V 4 bases short and J 0 bases short, with 13 bases between. The CDR3 length is 17 residues. The CDR3 protein is CASSRGTLSSGANVLTF. The CDR3 DNA is TGTGCCAGCAGCCGAGGGACCCTAAGCTCTGGGGCCAACGTCCTGACTTTC. The variable domain in full, with the rest retrieved from reference TRBV3-1 and TRBJ2-6, is DTAVSQTPKYLVTQMGNDKSIKCEQNLGHDTMYWYKQDSKKFLKIMFSYNNKELIINETVPNRFSPKSPDKAHLNLHINSLELGDSAVYFCASSRGTLSSGANVLTFGAGSRLTVL.

This clonotype turned up a few times. The chain recombines TRBV18 with TRBJ1-2; D is unresolved. Germline assignment: CDR1 KGHSH and CDR2 LQKENI. The germline V and J ends were trimmed by 0 bases and 4 bases, with 9 bases remaining between them. This CDR3 has 14 residues. The CDR3 nucleotides read TGTGCCAGCTCACCACCCGGACGGAGCTATGGCTACACCTTC. It specifies CASSPPGRSYGYTF.

Many counts were recorded for this clonotype. The rearrangement joins TRBV18 to TRBJ2-7; D gene uncertain. Germline lookup yields CDR1 KGHSH and CDR2 LQKENI. This CDR3 has 14 residues. V was cut by 1 base and J by 1 base, with 8 bases left in between. The chain's CDR3 is CASSPRSGSYEQYF. Written as DNA, the CDR3 is TGTGCCAGCTCACCACGAAGTGGGTCCTACGAGCAGTACTTC.

This clonotype was counted at least ten times. The chain recombines TRBV7-9 with TRBJ2-3, with TRBD2 identical over 10 bases. CDR3 length: 14 residues. CDR1 and CDR2 from the germline V gene are SEHNR and FQNEAQ (reference sequence). V gave up 4 bases and J gave up 5 bases; unmatched junction bases: 3. CDR3 sequence reads: CASSSRTSGDTQYF. The DNA of the CDR3 is TGTGCCAGCAGCTCCCGGACTAGCGGAGATACGCAGTATTTT.

In its sample, this clonotype was seen many times. The chain uses TRBV19 and TRBJ1-2, with a possible D match to TRBD1 (6 bases). This CDR3 has 16 residues. V shed 3 bases and J shed 4 bases, with 18 bases lying between them. The germline V gene has CDR1 LNHDA and CDR2 SQIVND (reference sequence). CDR3 sequence: CASSIAAPGAGYGYTF. Here the CDR3 DNA reads TGTGCCAGTAGTATCGCGGCTCCGGGGGCTGGCTATGGCTACACCTTC.

The chain uses TRBV5-6 and TRBJ2-5; the D gene is possibly TRBD2 (5 bases). Per the germline V gene, CDR1 is SGHDT and CDR2 is YYEEEE. Trimming removed 6 bases at V and 1 base at J, with 13 bases between. The CDR3 totals 14 residues. CDR3 coding DNA: TGTGCCAGCAACCGTCGGGCGGGCCAAGAGACCCAGTACTTC. This sequence encodes CASNRRAGQETQYF.

This chain uses TRBV5-1 with TRBJ1-6, with D perhaps TRBD1 (5 bases). CDR3 length equals 14 residues. In germline, CDR1 is SGHRS, CDR2 YFSETQ. Trimming took off 4 bases at V and 8 bases at J, with 13 bases between the two ends. CDR3 amino acids: CASSRLGTDSPLHF. The CDR3 region has the DNA TGCGCCAGCAGCCGGCTGGGGACGGATTCACCCCTCCACTTT.

This chain uses TRBV4-2 with TRBJ2-4; TRBD2 aligns across 16 bases. V lost 2 bases, J lost 0 bases, and 7 bases stayed unmatched. This CDR3 has 20 amino acids. Germline CDR1 LGHNA, CDR2 YNFKEQ. The CDR3 DNA sequence: TGTGCCAGCAGCCAATTTACCGGGACTAGCGGGGGGGTAGCCAAAAACATTCAGTACTTC. Amino acid sequence: CASSQFTGTSGGVAKNIQYF.

This clonotype was found a few times. The genes are TRBV5-4 and TRBJ2-7, with a weak D call TRBD2 (5 bases). The CDR3 length is 13 residues. The V gene lost 0 bases and the J gene lost 1 base, with 5 bases spanning the gap. In germline, CDR1 is SGHNT, CDR2 YYREEE (reference sequence). This CDR3 reads CASSLERSYEQYF. The CDR3 DNA follows: TGTGCCAGCAGCTTGGAGCGGTCCTACGAGCAGTACTTC.

This clonotype has ten or more counts. This sequence joins TRBV5-6 and TRBJ2-7; possible D gene TRBD2, 6 bases. Trimming shortened V by 3 bases and J by 1 base, and 14 bases separated the two germline ends. CDR1 and CDR2 (germline): SGHDT, YYEEEE. The length of the CDR3 is 15 residues. CDR3 loop: CASSYAGLKSYEQYF. The CDR3 region has the DNA TGTGCCAGCAGCTACGCGGGACTTAAATCCTACGAGCAGTACTTC. The whole variable domain, remainder taken from reference TRBV5-6 and TRBJ2-7, is DAGVTQSPTHLIKTRGQQVTLRCSPKSGHDTVSWYQQALGQGPQFIFQYYEEEERQRGNFPDRFSGHQFPNYSSELNVNALLLGDSALYLCASSYAGLKSYEQYFGPGTRLTVT.

This clonotype was counted ten times or more. The rearrangement uses TRBV5-1 and TRBJ2-2, with D possibly matching TRBD2 (5 bases). Germline V gives CDR1 SGHRS, CDR2 YFSETQ. The V end lost 1 base, the J end lost 4 bases, and 14 bases lay between the germline ends. CDR3 length: 16 amino acids. CDR3 sequence (DNA): TGCGCCAGCAGCTTGCTTGGGCCAGGACTCACCGGGGAGCTGTTTTTT. It is translated as CASSLLGPGLTGELFF.

The sample holds many counts of this clonotype. The CDR3 DNA is TGTGCCAGCAGTGCCCGGGACATCTCCTACAATGAGCAGTTCTTC. Translated, it gives CASSARDISYNEQFF. The chain uses TRBV6-1 and TRBJ2-1, with D perhaps TRBD1 (6 bases). Germline lookup yields CDR1 MNHNS and CDR2 SASEGT. Trimming took 4 bases from V and 0 from J, leaving 10 bases between them. There are 15 residues in the CDR3.

This clonotype was found many times. V gene TRBV11-1 combines with J gene TRBJ1-6; tentatively, D is TRBD1 (5 bases). The V and J ends lost 1 base and 6 bases respectively, with 19 bases between them. The CDR3 length is 18 residues. The germline CDR1 and CDR2 sequences are SGHAT and FQDESV (reference sequence). The CDR3 bases are TGTGCCAGCAGCTTAGTGCTGAAGAGCAGGGACGCTAATTCACCCCTCCACTTT. It yields the protein CASSLVLKSRDANSPLHF.

Only a few counts were recorded for this clonotype. The chain links TRBV20-1 to TRBJ2-3, with D hard to call. CDR3 length equals 13 residues. From germline, CDR1 is DFQATT and CDR2 SNEGSKA (reference sequence). The ends were cut back, 5 bases at V and 0 bases at J, with 9 bases in the middle. Here the CDR3 DNA reads TGCAGTGCTGCTACTACTAGCACAGATACGCAGTATTTT. Protein sequence: CSAATTSTDTQYF.

This clonotype has a count of ten or more. The J gene is TRBJ2-3, the V gene TRBV4-1; D might be TRBD2 (6 bases). This CDR3 is built from 17 residues. V was clipped by 0 bases and J by 4 bases, with 17 bases between them. Germline V gene lookup returns CDR1 MGHRA and CDR2 YSYEKL. The CDR3 region is CASSQDPGGVGADTQYF. The CDR3 DNA sequence: TGCGCCAGCAGCCAAGATCCGGGCGGGGTGGGGGCAGATACGCAGTATTTT.

V usage is TRBV2 and J usage is TRBJ2-5; 9 bases line up with TRBD2. V dropped 7 bases and J dropped 5; count of bases not matched to a gene: 5. CDR1 is SNHLY and CDR2 is FYNNEI in the germline V gene. The CDR3 covers 13 residues. This CDR3 is CASKRGAGETQYF. The CDR3 coding sequence is TGTGCCAGCAAGCGGGGGGCGGGGGAGACCCAGTACTTC.

There are many counts of this clonotype. The chain uses TRBV20-1 and TRBJ2-6; the D is unclear. From germline, CDR1 is DFQATT and CDR2 SNEGSKA (reference sequence). Deletions cut 1 base from V and 4 bases from J, with 8 bases between. The CDR3 loop spans 14 amino acids. DNA for the CDR3: TGCAGTGCTAGAGGCGTAACCGGGGCCAACGTCCTGACTTTC. Translation: CSARGVTGANVLTF.

The J gene is TRBJ2-5, the V gene TRBV18, with 10 bases lining up with TRBD2. The CDR3 totals 15 residues. The V segment lost 4 bases and the J segment 1 base; nucleotides outside the gene matches: 3. Germline CDR1 reads KGHSH; CDR2 reads LQKENI. CDR3 loop: CASSLAGGSQETQYF. CDR3 DNA: TGTGCCAGCTCACTAGCGGGAGGCTCCCAAGAGACCCAGTACTTC.

The V and J genes are TRBV11-2 and TRBJ1-4; 10 nucleotides agree with TRBD1. Germline V gives CDR1 SGHAT, CDR2 FQNNGV. J was trimmed by 5 bases and V by 5 bases; bases with no gene match: 5. The length of the CDR3 is 15 residues. In DNA form, the CDR3 reads TGTGCCAGCAGCCGAAGGACAGGGGGAAATGAAAAACTGTTTTTT. The encoded protein is CASSRRTGGNEKLFF.

The chain joins TRBV7-3 to TRBJ1-2; D gene unclear. The CDR3 has 17 amino acids. Germline CDR1 reads SGHTA; CDR2 reads FQGTGA. Trimming pared 0 bases from V and 5 bases from J, leaving 19 bases between. The CDR3 bases are TGTGCCAGCAGCTTAACGGTTAACGAGGGAGGCGGATATGGCTACACCTTC. Protein: CASSLTVNEGGGYGYTF.